Listed below are T cell receptor beta chains from one sample, sequenced in a study of cytomegalovirus exposure and HLA in healthy donors. Libraries were prepared by immunoSEQ multiplex PCR; TCRdb keeps only in-frame clonotypes and omits some of them. This table has 25,000 to 30,000 clones, 62% appearing once. Input material: PBMCs. The receptors originated from a male donor in good health and CMV-seropositive. Each CDR3 is given with its conserved first and last residue. Each record gives: D gene, clone size, J gene, V gene, CDR3 protein, CDR3 DNA. D genes are given only for firm matches. Clone size is given for some rows only: seen once, a few or many times, or a class if the clone is expanded.

TRBD2 - TRBJ2-3 TRBV18 CASSPSGGRALGTDTQYF TGTGCCAGCTCACCATCGGGCGGGAGGGCCCTGGGGACAGATACGCAGTATTTT
TRBD1 - TRBJ1-2 TRBV16 CASSPYPTGSGYTF TGTGCCAGCAGCCCTTATCCGACAGGGAGTGGCTACACCTTC
- - TRBJ1-2 TRBV27 CASSRQANYGYTF TGTGCCAGCAGTAGACAAGCTAACTATGGCTACACCTTC
- - TRBJ1-4 TRBV9 CASSVGARDNNEKLFF TGTGCCAGCAGCGTGGGAGCCCGGGATAATAATGAAAAACTGTTTTTT
- many TRBJ2-2 TRBV27 CASRRASDSHTGELFF TGTGCCAGCAGGCGGGCATCAGACTCCCACACCGGGGAGCTGTTTTTT
- - TRBJ1-5 TRBV6-5 CASRPDRNQPQHF TGTGCCAGCAGACCAGACAGGAATCAGCCCCAGCATTTT
- - TRBJ2-3 TRBV5-1 CASSPAGSSRVTDTQYF TGCGCCAGCAGCCCGGCGGGCTCTAGCCGGGTCACAGATACGCAGTATTTT
- many TRBJ2-2 TRBV6-4 CASSERDGDTGELFF TGTGCCAGCAGTGAGCGGGACGGGGACACCGGGGAGCTGTTTTTT
TRBD1 - TRBJ1-4 TRBV11-3 CASSLRDRFDEKLFF TGTGCCAGCAGTCTCCGGGACAGGTTCGATGAAAAACTGTTTTTT
- - TRBJ2-1 TRBV27 CASSFGAGTYNEQFF TGTGCCAGCAGTTTTGGGGCAGGGACCTACAATGAGCAGTTCTTC
- - TRBJ2-7 TRBV28 CASRGGPEQYF TGTGCCAGCAGGGGTGGGCCCGAGCAGTACTTC
- - TRBJ1-1 TRBV6-5 CASSYQTGNTEAFF TGTGCCAGCAGTTACCAAACGGGAAACACTGAAGCTTTCTTT
- - TRBJ1-5 TRBV10-2 CASGAGQPQHF TGCGCCAGCGGGGCTGGTCAGCCCCAGCATTTT
TRBD1 - TRBJ2-2 TRBV2 CASSGQGAKTGELFF TGTGCCAGCAGTGGACAGGGGGCTAAGACCGGGGAGCTGTTTTTT
TRBD2 - TRBJ2-1 TRBV12-5 CASGPSLAGGLYNEQFF TGTGCTAGTGGTCCTTCCCTAGCGGGGGGGCTCTACAATGAGCAGTTCTTC
- - TRBJ1-4 TRBV29-1 CSIYRDEKLFF TGCAGCATATACAGGGATGAAAAACTGTTTTTT
- - TRBJ2-2 TRBV19 CASSWDWQGPGELFF TGTGCCAGTAGTTGGGACTGGCAAGGCCCCGGGGAGCTGTTTTTT
TRBD1 few TRBJ2-5 TRBV28 CASSLIPGQAFGRQYF TGTGCCAGCAGTCTAATACCGGGACAGGCCTTTGGGAGGCAGTACTTC
- - TRBJ1-1 TRBV5-1 CASSFQEAGEAFF TGCGCCAGCAGTTTCCAGGAGGCGGGTGAAGCTTTCTTT
TRBD1 - TRBJ1-2 TRBV29-1 CSAGTVSNGYTF TGCAGCGCCGGGACAGTCTCGAATGGCTACACCTTC
- - TRBJ2-7 TRBV30 CAWSVYQYRQYF TGTGCCTGGAGTGTTTACCAGTACAGACAGTACTTC
- - TRBJ2-1 TRBV27 CASKSLGGPGVSYNEQFF TGTGCCAGCAAATCGCTAGGTGGACCGGGAGTATCCTACAATGAGCAGTTCTTC
- few TRBJ1-1 TRBV7-8 CASSSSNRLNTEAFF TGTGCCAGCAGCTCAAGTAACAGGCTCAACACTGAAGCTTTCTTT
- - TRBJ1-2 TRBV28 CASRHYGYTF TGTGCCAGCAGACATTATGGCTACACCTTC
- - TRBJ2-3 TRBV11-2 CASSHSDSFPHRSTDTQYF TGTGCCAGCAGCCACTCGGACAGTTTCCCTCACCGAAGCACAGATACGCAGTATTTT
- - TRBJ2-3 TRBV19 CASSGHLRDTQYF TGTGCCAGTAGTGGACACCTTAGAGATACGCAGTATTTT
- - TRBJ1-3 TRBV2 CASSDHRASSGNTIYF TGTGCCAGCAGTGACCACAGGGCGAGCTCTGGAAACACCATATATTTT
TRBD1 - TRBJ1-2 TRBV2 CASSRTGKYGYTF TGTGCCAGCTCCCGGACAGGGAAATATGGCTACACCTTC
TRBD1 - TRBJ2-7 TRBV5-1 CASSLGDRGYEQYF TGCGCCAGCAGCTTAGGGGACAGGGGCTACGAGCAGTACTTC
- once TRBJ1-3 TRBV6-1 CASSPQGSSGNTIYF TGTGCCAGCAGTCCGCAGGGCTCTTCCGGAAACACCATATATTTT
TRBD1 - TRBJ1-2 TRBV5-6 CASSWTGGSGGYTF TGTGCCAGCAGCTGGACAGGGGGAAGTGGGGGCTACACCTTC
- few TRBJ1-2 TRBV5-4 CASSQVGGGDGYTF TGTGCCAGCAGCCAAGTAGGTGGGGGGGATGGCTACACCTTC
- - TRBJ1-5 TRBV27 CASSLWGGGSQPQHF TGTGCCAGCAGTTTATGGGGGGGTGGGAGTCAGCCCCAGCATTTT
- - TRBJ1-1 TRBV30 CAWQRTSGLAFF TGTGCCTGGCAGAGAACCTCGGGTTTGGCTTTCTTT
TRBD1 - TRBJ1-2 TRBV28 CAGQGHYGYTF TGTGCCGGACAGGGACACTATGGCTACACCTTC
TRBD1 - TRBJ1-2 TRBV28 CGSTGGWNSGYTF TGTGGTTCGACAGGGGGCTGGAATTCTGGCTACACCTTC
- few TRBJ1-2 TRBV5-6 CASSSGLGVDYGYTF TGTGCCAGCAGCTCGGGCCTAGGGGTAGACTATGGCTACACCTTC
- once TRBJ2-7 TRBV9 CASSVEFAGYEQYF TGTGCCAGCAGCGTAGAGTTTGCAGGCTACGAGCAGTACTTC
TRBD1 medium-sized TRBJ1-4 TRBV30 CAWSAGTGYEKLFF TGTGCCTGGAGTGCCGGGACAGGGTATGAAAAACTGTTTTTT
- few TRBJ1-1 TRBV18 CASSPTNRPNTEAFF TGTGCCAGCTCACCGACGAACAGGCCAAACACTGAAGCTTTCTTT
- - TRBJ1-4 TRBV2 CASIRQSNEKLFF TGTGCCAGCATAAGACAGAGTAATGAAAAACTGTTTTTT
- once TRBJ1-1 TRBV4-1 CASSQDPGDTEAFF TGCGCCAGCAGCCAAGATCCAGGGGACACTGAAGCTTTCTTT
TRBD2 few TRBJ2-3 TRBV7-6 CASSLTSAGTSTDTQYF TGTGCCAGCAGCTTAACCTCAGCGGGGACTAGCACAGATACGCAGTATTTT
TRBD2 - TRBJ2-7 TRBV2 CASSGGGGEQYF TGTGCCAGCAGTGGGGGCGGGGGCGAGCAGTACTTC
TRBD2 - TRBJ2-3 TRBV28 CASRDTSGGTDTQYF TGTGCCAGCAGGGACACTAGCGGAGGCACAGATACGCAGTATTTT
- - TRBJ1-5 TRBV7-2 CASSLTNQPQHF TGTGCCAGCAGCCTGACAAATCAGCCCCAGCATTTT
TRBD1 - TRBJ1-1 TRBV18 CASSRDRGNTEAFF TGTGCCAGCTCACGAGACAGGGGGAACACTGAAGCTTTCTTT
- - TRBJ2-2 TRBV7-8 CASSSTGNTGELFF TGTGCCAGCAGCTCGACAGGGAACACCGGGGAGCTGTTTTTT
TRBD2 few TRBJ2-3 TRBV5-8 CASSRGLAGPTDTQYF TGTGCCAGCAGCCGGGGACTAGCGGGACCCACAGATACGCAGTATTTT
TRBD1 - TRBJ1-1 TRBV5-6 CASTRDRAEAFF TGTGCCAGCACCCGGGACAGGGCTGAAGCTTTCTTT
- - TRBJ2-3 TRBV18 CASSPQVAGTDTQYF TGTGCCAGCTCACCACAGGTAGCGGGCACAGATACGCAGTATTTT
- - TRBJ2-7 TRBV7-8 CASSSQPGTSYEQYF TGTGCCAGCAGCTCACAACCCGGGACTTCCTACGAGCAGTACTTC